This T cell receptor beta chain is from a study of T-cell reconstitution after alpha-beta-depleted transplantation in children. Unique molecular identifiers were incorporated during preparation of the TCRbeta library. MiXCR was run by TCRdb on the PCR reads, yielding one entry per CDR3 protein. This sample has hundreds of thousands of distinct CDR3 sequences, with about 21% found just once. The germline CDR1 and CDR2 sequences are MNHEY and SMNVEV (reference sequence). The CDR3 length is 15 residues. Trimming at V came to 5 bases and at J to 6 bases, leaving 8 bases not matched to a gene. General study findings and limits: The main origin of T-cell counts and diversity one year after transplant was newly produced T cells.

A few counts support this clonotype. What it recognizes is unknown. Here the sequenced sample was PBMCs, mostly from graft donor cells, taken 360 days after TCRalphabeta/CD19-depleted stem cell transplant. The TCR was taken from a boy less than two years old who had a stem cell transplant for acute myeloid leukemia, so the T cells may come from the graft donor. V is TRBV27 and J is TRBJ2-1; 9 nucleotides line up with TRBD1. The CDR3 loop is CASSMTGGLGNEQFF. The DNA of the CDR3 is TGTGCCAGCAGTATGACAGGGGGGTTGGGCAATGAGCAGTTCTTC.